This T cell receptor beta chain was sequenced during a study of T-cell reconstitution after alpha-beta-depleted transplantation in children. Study-wide points: Expanded graft clones numbering several hundred reportedly gave rise to alpha-beta T cells about two months after transplant.

Deletions cut 3 bases from V and 0 bases from J, with 7 bases between. The CDR3 loop spans 14 amino acids. It was with unique molecular identifiers that the TCRbeta library was prepared. TCRdb processed the PCR reads anew with MiXCR; each CDR3 protein has one entry. Here the sample spans 550,000 to 800,000 distinct CDR3 sequences, about 12% being singletons. This clonotype was recorded many times. Its antigen is not known. This material consisted of PBMCs, taken before TCRalphabeta/CD19-depleted stem cell transplant. The receptor comes from a girl aged 2 to 9 with congenital amegakaryocytic thrombocytopenia, due to receive a stem cell transplant. The rearrangement joins TRBV12-3 or TRBV12-4 to TRBJ2-3; no clear D. The CDR3 loop reads CASSFTLSTDTQYF. The CDR3 nucleotides read TGTGCCAGCAGTTTCACACTTAGCACAGATACGCAGTATTTT.